This T cell receptor (beta chain) appears in the sequencing data of a study of patients and donors after allogeneic stem cell transplantation. TCRdb fed the RT-PCR reads into MiXCR, producing one record per CDR3 protein. The data contain about a million distinct CDR3 sequences, 18% of them singletons. This receptor was taken from a human donor who was either an allogeneic HSCT recipient or a stem cell or donor lymphocyte infusion donor (not recorded which). It is not recorded whose cells these are; they may come from a transplant donor. Specimen: blood, either unsorted or a sorted T cell fraction (not recorded which).

CDR3 DNA sequence: TGTGCCAGCAGCCCCGCGACAGGGATCACTGAAGCTTTCTTT. Protein: CASSPATGITEAFF. J is TRBJ1-1 and V is TRBV12-3 or TRBV12-4, with 7 bases matching TRBD1. The CDR3 is 14 residues long. V shed 6 bases and J 4 bases; nucleotides not matched to a gene: 8.